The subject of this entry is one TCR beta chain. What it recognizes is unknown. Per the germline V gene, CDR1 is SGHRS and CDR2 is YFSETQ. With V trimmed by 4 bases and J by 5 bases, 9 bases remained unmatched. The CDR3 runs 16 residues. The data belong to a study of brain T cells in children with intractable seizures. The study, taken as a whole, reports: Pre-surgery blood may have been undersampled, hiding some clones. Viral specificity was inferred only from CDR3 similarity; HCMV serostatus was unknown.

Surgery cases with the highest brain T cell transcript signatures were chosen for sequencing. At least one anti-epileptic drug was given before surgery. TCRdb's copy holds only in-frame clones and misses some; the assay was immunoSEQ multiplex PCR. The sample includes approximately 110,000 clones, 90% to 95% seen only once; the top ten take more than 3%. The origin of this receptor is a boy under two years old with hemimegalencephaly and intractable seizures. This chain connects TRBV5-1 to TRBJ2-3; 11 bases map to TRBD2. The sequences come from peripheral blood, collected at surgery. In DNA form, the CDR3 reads TGCGCCAGCAGCACCACCGGGACTAGCGGTCTAGATACGCAGTATTTT. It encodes CASSTTGTSGLDTQYF.